The 18 T cell receptor beta chains presented below share a single source sample, sequenced in a study of cytomegalovirus exposure and HLA in healthy donors. PCR employed 60 Vbeta and 13 Jbeta primers. Libraries were prepared by immunoSEQ multiplex PCR; TCRdb keeps only in-frame clonotypes and omits some of them. The sample records about 130,000 clones, approximately 78% being singletons. Sequencing was done on a sample of PBMCs. These receptors came from a middle-aged woman in good health and CMV-seropositive.

This clone was observed a handful of times. This chain joins TRBV5-1 and TRBJ1-4; D is possibly TRBD1 (5 bases). V dropped 7 bases and J dropped 6 bases, with 16 bases sitting between them. The CDR3 runs 14 residues. Per the germline V gene, CDR1 is SGHRS and CDR2 is YFSETQ. CDR3 in amino acids: CASRAQEAYEKLFF. CDR3 nucleotide sequence: TGCGCCAGCCGCGCACAGGAAGCGTATGAAAAACTGTTTTTT.

This clone was found once. The gene calls are TRBV27 and TRBJ1-5; 7 bases map to TRBD1. Germline CDR1 and CDR2: MNHEY and SMNVEV (reference sequence). The CDR3 is made up of 14 amino acids. With V trimmed by 3 bases and J by 2 bases, 1 base remained unmatched. Here the CDR3 DNA reads TGTGCCAGCAGTTTTACAGGGGGCAATCAGCCCCAGCATTTT. This sequence encodes CASSFTGGNQPQHF.

The chain recombines TRBV30 with TRBJ1-1; the D is unclear. Germline CDR1 reads GTSNPN; CDR2 reads SVGIG (reference sequence). Trimming stripped 0 bases from V and 1 base from J, with 9 bases between. The CDR3 has 14 amino acids. The CDR3 here is CAWSVPGWNTEAFF. The CDR3 DNA follows: TGTGCCTGGAGTGTTCCGGGGTGGAACACTGAAGCTTTCTTT.

DNA of the CDR3: TGTGCCAGCAACGCGGGTTACGAGCAGTACTTC. Protein product: CASNAGYEQYF. The chain recombines TRBV14 with TRBJ2-5; weak D call: TRBD2 (5 bases). Judging by the DNA end, TRBJ2-7 fits better; the J call may be wrong. CDR1 is SGHDN and CDR2 is FVKESK in the germline V gene. The CDR3 extends over 11 amino acids.

The V and J genes are TRBV7-9 and TRBJ2-5; perhaps TRBD2 as D (5 bases). V was trimmed by 6 bases and J by 0 bases, leaving 20 bases between them. This CDR3 has 17 amino acids. Germline CDR1 and CDR2: SEHNR and FQNEAQ (reference sequence). Written as DNA, the CDR3 is TGTGCCAGCAGTCCCAGTAGCGCCTTGAAGTACCAAGAGACCCAGTACTTC. This codes for CASSPSSALKYQETQYF.

CDR3 nucleotide sequence: TGTGCCAGCAGCTTAGCCCAGATGCCGAATGAAAAACTGTTTTTT. Translating it yields CASSLAQMPNEKLFF. The chain has TRBV7-9 and TRBJ1-4, with D unclear. Trimming took off 0 bases at V and 5 bases at J, with 10 bases between the two ends. The germline V gene encodes CDR1 SEHNR and CDR2 FQNEAQ (reference sequence). This CDR3 has 15 residues.

The chain combines TRBV7-2 with TRBJ1-1; D is unresolved. This CDR3 is built from 15 residues. Trimming took off 1 base at V and 0 bases at J, with 9 bases between the two ends. Germline assignment: CDR1 SGHTA and CDR2 FQGNSA. The CDR3 protein is CASSLGGGMNTEAFF. CDR3 bases: TGTGCCAGCAGCTTAGGAGGAGGCATGAACACTGAAGCTTTCTTT. The full variable domain, completed using reference TRBV7-2 and TRBJ1-1, is GAGVSQSPSNKVTEKGKDVELRCDPISGHTALYWYRQSLGQGLEFLIYFQGNSAPDKSGLPSDRFSAERTGGSVSTLTIQRTQQEDSAVYLCASSLGGGMNTEAFFGQGTRLTVV.

This clone turned up a few times. The chain uses TRBV11-3 and TRBJ2-2; perhaps TRBD1 as D (6 bases). CDR3 length: 14 amino acids. V lost 1 base and J 4 bases, leaving 7 bases between the germline ends. Germline values: CDR1 SGHNT, CDR2 YENEEA. CDR3 DNA sequence: TGTGCCAGCAGCTTAGGGGGGCTCACCGGGGAGCTGTTTTTT. Amino acid sequence: CASSLGGLTGELFF.

The gene calls are TRBV7-6 and TRBJ2-7, with 8 bases lining up with TRBD1. Trimming removed 5 bases from V and 1 base from J; junction bases left unmatched: 7. CDR1 is SGHVS, CDR2 FNYEAQ, per germline. This CDR3 comprises 15 residues. The CDR3 region is CASSPQTGASYEQYF. The CDR3 region has the DNA TGTGCCAGCAGCCCGCAGACAGGGGCTTCCTACGAGCAGTACTTC.

Note on this clone: Lacking the conserved final phenylalanine or tryptophan, this CDR3 likely reflects a read error. The V call is TRBV6-1, the J call TRBJ1-1; D is ambiguous. Germline CDR1 MNHNS, CDR2 SASEGT. Trimming stripped 6 bases from V and 0 bases from J, with 8 bases between. CDR3 size: 13 residues. CDR3 in DNA: TGTGCCAGCAGCAGACATATGAACACTGAAGCTTTCGTT. It translates to CASSRHMNTEAFV.

This chain connects TRBV5-6 to TRBJ2-1; a possible D gene is TRBD2 (6 bases). The V gene lost 6 bases and the J gene lost 5 bases, with 24 bases spanning the gap. The CDR3 loop spans 17 amino acids. Per the germline V gene, CDR1 is SGHDT and CDR2 is YYEEEE. CDR3 amino acids: CASNPQPPLRGNNEQFF. The CDR3 DNA follows: TGTGCCAGCAACCCCCAGCCCCCCCTCCGCGGGAACAATGAGCAGTTCTTC.

The chain joins TRBV11-1 to TRBJ2-7, with 7 bases fitting TRBD1. V lost 2 bases to trimming and J lost 5 bases; unmatched junction nucleotides: 3. CDR3 size: 13 residues. Germline V gives CDR1 SGHAT, CDR2 FQDESV (reference sequence). CDR3 loop: CASSLRGGDEQYF. The CDR3, as DNA: TGTGCCAGCAGCTTACGAGGGGGCGACGAGCAGTACTTC.

CDR3 nucleotides: TGTGCCAGCAGTTTGGGACTAGCGGGGGGGCAGGATACGCAGTATTTT. Protein: CASSLGLAGGQDTQYF. V and J are TRBV6-5 and TRBJ2-3, with 16 nucleotides matching TRBD2. The CDR3 is made up of 16 amino acids. Losses at the gene ends were 4 bases for V and 6 bases for J; bases not matched to a gene: 4. Germline V gives CDR1 MNHEY, CDR2 SVGAGI.

This sequence joins TRBV7-9 and TRBJ2-1; no clear D gene. V lost 1 base and J 1 base, leaving 5 bases between the germline ends. The CDR3 covers 14 residues. The germline V gene has CDR1 SEHNR and CDR2 FQNEAQ (reference sequence). The CDR3 DNA reads as TGTGCCAGCAGCTTAGTCCAGTCCTACAATGAGCAGTTCTTC. Translating gives CASSLVQSYNEQFF.

The chain carries TRBV6-5 and TRBJ2-7; 8 positions match TRBD2. V trimming: 0 bases; J trimming: 13 bases; junction bases outside the gene matches: 8. The CDR3 spans 13 residues. Germline V gene sequence: CDR1 MNHEY, CDR2 SVGAGI. DNA for the CDR3: TGTGCCAGCAGTTACTCAACCCAGCGGGAGTTTTACTTC. Amino acid sequence: CASSYSTQREFYF.

The chain joins TRBV27 to TRBJ1-1, with D uncertain. Trimming removed 0 bases from V and 3 bases from J, with 8 bases in between. Germline V gives CDR1 MNHEY, CDR2 SMNVEV (reference sequence). The CDR3 is made up of 14 amino acids. The CDR3 spells CASSLSGGHTEAFF. Written as DNA, the CDR3 is TGTGCCAGCAGTTTATCAGGAGGGCACACTGAAGCTTTCTTT.

This clone has only one observation. The rearrangement uses TRBV28 and TRBJ1-2, with 9 bases identical to TRBD1. Germline trimming cut 5 bases from V and 0 bases from J; bases unmatched to any gene: 4. The CDR3 runs to 15 residues. CDR1 is MDHEN and CDR2 is SYDVKM in the germline V gene. CDR3 amino acids: CASSLRQGANYGYTF. CDR3 coding DNA: TGTGCCAGCAGTCTGAGACAGGGGGCTAACTATGGCTACACCTTC.

The rearrangement joins TRBV19 to TRBJ2-5, with 11 bases lining up with TRBD1. This CDR3 comprises 15 residues. CDR1 and CDR2 (germline): LNHDA, SQIVND (reference sequence). Trimming removed 6 bases from V and 1 base from J; junction bases left unmatched: 4. The CDR3, as DNA: TGTGCCAGTAGCGTGGGACAGGGGGTCCAAGAGACCCAGTACTTC. Amino acid sequence: CASSVGQGVQETQYF.